The 28 T cell receptor beta chains below come from one sample, sequenced in a study of technical replicates of blood from a handful of donors. Assay used: immunoSEQ multiplex PCR; TCRdb lists only in-frame clones, some missing. This sample has approximately 51,000 clones, with around 95% found just once. Material: PBMCs. The receptors were sampled from a human donor in good health. Some clones in this sample may be carry-over from other donors' samples.

The chain joins TRBV30 to TRBJ2-7; 9 bases are a match to TRBD1. The CDR3 is made up of 12 amino acids. The germline V gene encodes CDR1 GTSNPN and CDR2 SVGIG (reference sequence). V was clipped by 8 bases and J by 3 bases; unmatched bases: 5. The chain's CDR3 is CAADRGGYEQYF. The CDR3 nucleotides read TGTGCCGCAGACAGGGGGGGCTACGAGCAGTACTTC.

This clone was detected once. The CDR3 loop reads CASSGGGRWREEEETQYF. The CDR3 region has the DNA TGTGCCAGCAGCGGAGGAGGTAGGTGGCGGGAGGAGGAAGAGACCCAGTACTTC. The genes are TRBV9 and TRBJ2-5, with 8 positions matching TRBD2. V lost 3 bases, J lost 3 bases, and 16 bases stayed unmatched. CDR1 is SGDLS and CDR2 is YYNGEE in the germline V gene. The CDR3 runs 18 residues. The whole variable domain, filled in from reference TRBV9 and TRBJ2-5, reads DSGVTQTPKHLITATGQRVTLRCSPRSGDLSVYWYQQSLDQGLQFLIQYYNGEERAKGNILERFSAQQFPDLHSELNLSSLELGDSALYFCASSGGGRWREEEETQYFGPGTRLLVL.

CDR3 amino acids: CATSRDRTGSYEQYF. CDR3 bases: TGTGCCACCAGCAGAGATAGAACAGGATCCTACGAGCAGTACTTC. This chain links TRBV15 with TRBJ2-7, with D maybe TRBD1 (5 bases). Germline V gene data show CDR1 as LNHNV and CDR2 as YYDKDF (reference sequence). The V and J ends lost 0 bases and 1 base respectively, with 10 bases between them. CDR3 length: 15 residues.

The chain employs TRBV4-1 and TRBJ2-5; 10 bases align to TRBD2. The ends lost 1 base at V and 5 bases at J; junction bases unmatched: 4. CDR1 is MGHRA, CDR2 YSYEKL, per germline. The CDR3 length is 15 residues. The CDR3 sequence: CASSQVSSGSETQYF. The CDR3 DNA is TGCGCCAGCAGCCAAGTTTCTAGCGGGAGTGAGACCCAGTACTTC.

This chain connects TRBV15 to TRBJ1-5; the match to TRBD1 covers 9 bases. J was trimmed by 7 bases and V by 3 bases; bases with no gene match: 7. Germline V gene sequence: CDR1 LNHNV, CDR2 YYDKDF (reference sequence). There are 15 residues in the CDR3. The CDR3 DNA follows: TGTGCCACCAGCAGTGCCGGGACAGGGATGCAGCCCCAGCATTTT. It yields the protein CATSSAGTGMQPQHF.

The V gene is TRBV5-4, the J gene TRBJ2-1, with 7 bases lining up with TRBD1. This CDR3 region has 13 residues. The germline V gene has CDR1 SGHNT and CDR2 YYREEE (reference sequence). Trimming at V came to 4 bases and at J to 4 bases, leaving 2 bases not matched to a gene. CDR3 amino acids: CASSTGVYNEQFF. The CDR3 DNA follows: TGTGCCAGCAGCACAGGGGTTTACAATGAGCAGTTCTTC.

The genes are TRBV7-9 and TRBJ2-5, with a tentative D call TRBD1 (5 bases). CDR3 size: 14 residues. With 1 base removed from V and 5 bases from J, the gap between germline ends came to 11 bases. CDR1 SEHNR and CDR2 FQNEAQ come from the germline V gene (reference sequence). As DNA, the CDR3 is TGTGCCAGCAGCTTAGTAGGGGCTGGGGAGACCCAGTACTTC. Protein sequence: CASSLVGAGETQYF.

The genes are TRBV30 and TRBJ2-2, with D uncertain. Trimming shortened V by 3 bases and J by 1 base, and 15 bases separated the two germline ends. The CDR3 consists of 16 residues. Looked up from germline, CDR1 is GTSNPN and CDR2 is SVGIG (reference sequence). CDR3 sequence (DNA): TGTGCCTGGAGCTTTCAGGTTGGGCAGAACACCGGGGAGCTGTTTTTT. Residues: CAWSFQVGQNTGELFF.

The J gene is TRBJ2-7, the V gene TRBV7-8, with 11 bases fitting TRBD2. The V segment lost 2 bases and the J segment 1 base; nucleotides outside the gene matches: 4. The CDR3 has 16 residues. From germline, CDR1 is SGHVS and CDR2 FQNEAQ. CDR3 bases: TGTGCCAGCAGCTTATATCTAGCGGGAGGTTCCTACGAGCAGTACTTC. It yields the protein CASSLYLAGGSYEQYF.

This sequence joins TRBV4-1 and TRBJ2-1; 12 bases align to TRBD2. Germline V gene lookup returns CDR1 MGHRA and CDR2 YSYEKL. The junction had 11 bases not matched to a gene; V was cut back by 3 bases and J by 8 bases. The CDR3 length is 17 residues. For the CDR3, the DNA is TGCGCCAGCAGCCACCCGCCTAGCGGGGGGGACCCCGATGAGCAGTTCTTC. It encodes CASSHPPSGGDPDEQFF.

The chain is built from TRBV9 and TRBJ2-7, with unresolved D. V was cut by 3 bases and J by 4 bases, with 14 bases left in between. The CDR3 covers 14 residues. In germline, CDR1 is SGDLS, CDR2 YYNGEE. Here the CDR3 DNA reads TGTGCCAGCAGCGGAGCGTTGGAAGAGTACGAGCAGTACTTC. Amino acid sequence: CASSGALEEYEQYF.

The genes are TRBV18 and TRBJ2-3, with 8 nucleotides matching TRBD2. The CDR3 spans 15 residues. Per germline, CDR1 KGHSH and CDR2 LQKENI. V shed 0 bases, J shed 7 bases, and the junction held 6 bases outside the gene matches. The CDR3 spells CASSPPGGASYTQYF. The CDR3, as DNA: TGTGCCAGCTCACCACCCGGGGGGGCCTCATATACGCAGTATTTT.

This chain joins TRBV5-6 and TRBJ2-3, with TRBD1 as a possible D gene (5 bases). This CDR3 has 14 amino acids. Per germline, CDR1 SGHDT and CDR2 YYEEEE. Trimming left V 0 bases short and J 2 bases short, with 7 bases between. The CDR3 DNA reads TGTGCCAGCAGCTTGGGGGGCATCACAGATACGCAGTATTTT. Translated, it gives CASSLGGITDTQYF.

This sequence joins TRBV6-1 and TRBJ1-4; no clear D. Germline V lookup: CDR1 MNHNS, CDR2 SASEGT. The CDR3 runs to 15 residues. Trimming left V 1 base short and J 2 bases short, with 8 bases between. CDR3 sequence: CASSEDSPTNEKLFF. The CDR3 nucleotides are TGTGCCAGCAGTGAAGACAGCCCTACTAATGAAAAACTGTTTTTT.

The chain recombines TRBV10-2 with TRBJ2-7; 8 nucleotides agree with TRBD2. The CDR3 extends over 16 amino acids. Trimming cost V 7 bases and J 0 bases; bases outside gene matches: 11. Per germline, CDR1 WSHSY and CDR2 SAAADI. CDR3 region: CASTDSGGGFSYEQYF. The CDR3 DNA reads as TGCGCCAGCACCGATTCGGGGGGGGGATTCTCCTACGAGCAGTACTTC.

The chain is built from TRBV30 and TRBJ2-7; maybe TRBD2 (6 bases). Trimming took 2 bases from V and 0 from J, leaving 11 bases between them. The CDR3 extends over 14 amino acids. The V gene's germline CDR1 is GTSNPN and CDR2 SVGIG (reference sequence). CDR3 nucleotides: TGTGCCTGGAGTAGCGGGCGTTCCTCCTACGAGCAGTACTTC. Translated: CAWSSGRSSYEQYF.

The chain joins TRBV6-1 to TRBJ2-5; possible D gene TRBD1, 6 bases. This CDR3 has 16 amino acids. The V gene lost 1 base and the J gene lost 2 bases, with 14 bases spanning the gap. The germline gives CDR1 MNHNS, CDR2 SASEGT. CDR3 sequence (DNA): TGTGCCAGCAGTGAAGAGGCAGGGGTAGGGCAAGAGACCCAGTACTTC. Translating it yields CASSEEAGVGQETQYF.

Remarks on this clone: Other nucleotide sequences from this sample produce the same CDR3. The gene calls are TRBV12-5 and TRBJ2-7; D ambiguous. V lost 3 bases to trimming and J lost 4 bases, with 4 bases between them. Germline lookup yields CDR1 LGHNT and CDR2 FRNRAP. The CDR3 spans 11 residues. The CDR3 here is CASGLLYEQYF. In DNA, the CDR3 is TGTGCTAGTGGTTTACTGTACGAGCAGTACTTC.

This sequence joins TRBV29-1 and TRBJ2-7; D is possibly TRBD2 (6 bases). Trimming removed 4 bases at V and 2 bases at J, with 9 bases between. Germline V CDR1 and CDR2: SQVTM, ANQGSEA. The CDR3 spans 12 residues. CDR3 sequence reads: CSVVSGAYEQYF. CDR3 nucleotides: TGCAGCGTTGTTAGCGGAGCCTACGAGCAGTACTTC.

The chain joins TRBV5-1 to TRBJ2-1; 13 bases align to TRBD2. Germline V lookup: CDR1 SGHRS, CDR2 YFSETQ. There are 15 residues in the CDR3. After removal of 4 bases from V and 6 bases from J, the junction contained 4 bases not matched to a gene. CDR3 protein: CASSPGLAGANEQFF. Written as DNA, the CDR3 is TGCGCCAGCAGCCCCGGACTAGCGGGGGCCAATGAGCAGTTCTTC.

The chain combines TRBV5-5 with TRBJ2-5; no firm D call. Germline V lookup: CDR1 SGHKS, CDR2 YYEKEE (reference sequence). The V end lost 2 bases, the J end lost 4 bases, and 9 bases lay between the germline ends. The CDR3 is 13 amino acids. The CDR3 reads CASSFFSGETQYF. The DNA for the CDR3 is TGTGCCAGCAGCTTTTTCTCGGGAGAGACCCAGTACTTC.

CDR3 sequence (DNA): TGTGCCAGCAGCTTCAACCGGGATTACAATGAGCAGTTCTTC. This codes for CASSFNRDYNEQFF. The gene calls are TRBV7-8 and TRBJ2-1, with a possible D match to TRBD2 (5 bases). This CDR3 has 14 residues. Germline V gives CDR1 SGHVS, CDR2 FQNEAQ. Trimming shortened V by 3 bases and J by 4 bases, and 10 bases separated the two germline ends.

The genes are TRBV7-2 and TRBJ2-2; 14 nucleotides agree with TRBD2. The CDR3 spans 16 residues. The ends lost 3 bases at V and 4 bases at J; junction bases unmatched: 1. Germline V gene sequence: CDR1 SGHTA, CDR2 FQGNSA. CDR3 in amino acids: CASSLGTSGSTGELFF. The CDR3 region has the DNA TGTGCCAGCAGCTTGGGGACTAGCGGGAGCACCGGGGAGCTGTTTTTT.

The V gene is TRBV7-6, the J gene TRBJ2-1; D might be TRBD2 (6 bases). Germline CDR1 is SGHVS and CDR2 is FNYEAQ. The V end lost 5 bases, the J end lost 13 bases, and 12 bases lay between the germline ends. The CDR3 spans 11 residues. The CDR3 nucleotides are TGTGCCAGCAGCGGCGGGATTACCCAGTTCTTC. This encodes CASSGGITQFF. The whole variable domain, remainder taken from reference TRBV7-6 and TRBJ2-1, is GAGVSQSPRYKVTKRGQDVALRCDPISGHVSLYWYRQALGQGPEFLTYFNYEAQQDKSGLPNDRFSAERPEGSISTLTIQRTEQRDSAMYRCASSGGITQFFGPGTRLTVL.

The V gene is TRBV30, the J gene TRBJ2-7; a possible D gene is TRBD2 (6 bases). Trimming cost V 1 base and J 2 bases, with 6 bases left between them. Germline assignment: CDR1 GTSNPN and CDR2 SVGIG (reference sequence). This CDR3 comprises 12 residues. The CDR3 DNA follows: TGTGCCTGGAGTGGGGGGGCCTACGAGCAGTACTTC. This sequence encodes CAWSGGAYEQYF.

CDR3: CASSLTGQGIGETQYF. The CDR3 DNA reads TGTGCCAGCAGCCTGACGGGGCAGGGGATCGGTGAGACGCAGTATTTT. The genes are TRBV7-3 and TRBJ2-3; the D gene is possibly TRBD1 (6 bases). Germline CDR1 reads SGHTA; CDR2 reads FQGTGA. This CDR3 is built from 16 residues. With 5 bases removed from V and 9 bases from J, the gap between germline ends came to 24 bases.

The rearrangement uses TRBV13 and TRBJ2-5; 10 bases fit TRBD2. The CDR3 runs to 16 residues. J gave up 5 bases and V 2 bases, and 8 bases lay outside the gene matches. Germline V gene data show CDR1 as PRHDT and CDR2 as FYEKMQ (reference sequence). CDR3 nucleotides: TGTGCCAGCAGCTTAAGGAGCGGGGGGGCCGGGGAGACCCAGTACTTC. This gives the protein CASSLRSGGAGETQYF.

This clone occurred once. The V and J genes are TRBV7-9 and TRBJ1-4, with no clear D. The CDR3 runs to 13 residues. V shed 5 bases and J shed 8 bases, with 12 bases lying between them. Germline lookup yields CDR1 SEHNR and CDR2 FQNEAQ (reference sequence). The CDR3 DNA is TGTGCCAGCAGCGCGAGGTACGGGGAAAAACTGTTTTTT. The encoded protein is CASSARYGEKLFF.